The 15 T cell receptor beta chains reported below all come from one sample, sequenced in a study of T cells in Graves' hyperthyroidism and ophthalmopathy. TCR beta CDR3 regions were amplified from RNA. The HTBI set primed first-round TCR CDR3 RT-PCR. TCRdb called the multiplex PCR reads again in MiXCR, with one record for every CDR3 protein. Among 450,000 to 650,000 distinct CDR3 sequences listed, roughly 20% were seen once. The sequenced material came from blood. These receptors were obtained from a man aged 18 to 35 with Graves' hyperthyroidism.

This clonotype has at least ten counts. The chain combines TRBV28 with TRBJ1-2; D might be TRBD1 (6 bases). The V gene's germline CDR1 is MDHEN and CDR2 SYDVKM. The CDR3 is 14 amino acids. The ends were cut back, 6 bases at V and 2 bases at J, with 13 bases in the middle. CDR3 residues: CASSWTVENYGYTF. CDR3 nucleotide sequence: TGTGCCAGCAGCTGGACAGTTGAAAACTATGGCTACACCTTC.

This clonotype was seen a few times. The chain combines TRBV11-2 with TRBJ2-5; weak D call: TRBD2 (5 bases). Trimming stripped 4 bases from V and 4 bases from J, with 22 bases between. The CDR3 totals 17 residues. Germline V gene sequence: CDR1 SGHAT, CDR2 FQNNGV. CDR3 coding DNA: TGTGCCAGCAGCTCTGTAATTTCGGGGTATGGGCGAGAGACCCAGTACTTC. Protein: CASSSVISGYGRETQYF.

This clonotype was observed at least ten times. The J gene is TRBJ1-2, the V gene TRBV11-2; no definite D call. This CDR3 has 14 residues. Trimming removed 0 bases from V and 4 bases from J, with 9 bases in between. In germline, CDR1 is SGHAT, CDR2 FQNNGV. The CDR3 nucleotides are TGTGCCAGCAGCTTAGATAGGTACCTCTATGGCTACACCTTC. Encoded protein: CASSLDRYLYGYTF.

This clonotype was picked up a small number of times. The chain carries TRBV5-4 and TRBJ1-1; D remains ambiguous. The CDR3 consists of 14 residues. Germline CDR1 and CDR2: SGHNT and YYREEE (reference sequence). V lost 1 base and J 3 bases, leaving 10 bases between the germline ends. The CDR3 here is CASSLSSFDTEAFF. DNA of the CDR3: TGTGCCAGCAGCTTGAGTAGTTTTGACACTGAAGCTTTCTTT.

This clonotype has a count of ten or more. The chain uses TRBV6-1 and TRBJ1-3; maybe TRBD1 (6 bases). The V gene's germline CDR1 is MNHNS and CDR2 SASEGT. The CDR3 runs 15 residues. Deletions cut 7 bases from V and 4 bases from J, with 17 bases between. The CDR3 sequence: CASTEGGFGGNTIYF. DNA of the CDR3: TGTGCCAGCACGGAAGGGGGGTTTGGGGGAAACACCATATATTTT.

The sample holds many counts of this clonotype. This chain links TRBV11-1 with TRBJ2-2; tentatively, D is TRBD2 (6 bases). The V end lost 5 bases, the J end lost 0 bases, and 16 bases lay between the germline ends. Germline V gene lookup returns CDR1 SGHAT and CDR2 FQDESV (reference sequence). The CDR3 extends over 17 amino acids. CDR3: CASSPPRGSSNTGELFF. The CDR3 nucleotides are TGTGCCAGCAGCCCTCCTCGGGGGTCGTCGAACACCGGGGAGCTGTTTTTT.

At least ten counts were recorded for this clonotype. The chain joins TRBV7-9 to TRBJ1-1; D ambiguous. This CDR3 comprises 12 residues. Trimming left V 4 bases short and J 4 bases short, with 7 bases between. Germline CDR1 SEHNR, CDR2 FQNEAQ (reference sequence). Here the CDR3 reads CASSSRGTEAFF. The CDR3 DNA follows: TGTGCCAGCAGCTCCAGAGGCACTGAAGCTTTCTTT.

This clonotype came up a few times. The CDR3 is CASSLLGGLNKQYF. The CDR3, as DNA: TGTGCCAGCAGCCTACTGGGGGGTCTTAATAAGCAGTACTTC. The chain couples TRBV7-8 to TRBJ2-7; D may be TRBD2 (6 bases). Between the trimmed V and J ends, which lost 5 bases and 8 bases, there was a span of 19 bases. This CDR3 region has 14 residues. CDR1 SGHVS and CDR2 FQNEAQ come from the germline V gene.

This clonotype turned up a few times. This chain joins TRBV28 and TRBJ2-7; D not resolved. CDR1 is MDHEN and CDR2 is SYDVKM in the germline V gene. Trimming removed 4 bases at V and 3 bases at J, with 10 bases between. The CDR3 loop spans 13 amino acids. CDR3: CASSSQPLYEQYF. CDR3 sequence (DNA): TGTGCCAGCAGTTCACAGCCCCTCTACGAGCAGTACTTC.

The chain uses TRBV11-1 and TRBJ2-5; 8 nucleotides line up with TRBD2. The CDR3 is made up of 19 amino acids. V lost 0 bases to trimming and J lost 0 bases; unmatched junction nucleotides: 12. The germline V gene encodes CDR1 SGHAT and CDR2 FQDESV (reference sequence). DNA for the CDR3: TGTGCCAGCAGCTTAGCGAGGTTTGGGCTAGCGGGCTACCAAGAGACCCAGTACTTC. Its protein is CASSLARFGLAGYQETQYF.

This clonotype has a count of ten or more. J is TRBJ2-6 and V is TRBV6-1, with 8 positions matching TRBD1. Germline assignment: CDR1 MNHNS and CDR2 SASEGT. The CDR3 runs 18 residues. After removal of 7 bases from V and 0 bases from J, the junction contained 11 bases not matched to a gene. This CDR3 reads CASTERDRILSGANVLTF. Here the CDR3 DNA reads TGTGCCAGCACTGAGAGGGACAGGATTCTCTCTGGGGCCAACGTCCTGACTTTC.

Comments on this clonotype: No DNA is shown, since the ends of the CDR3 on it are uncertain; the CDR3 is the one TCRdb lists. The chain couples TRBV5-1 to TRBJ2-7. Germline V gene data show CDR1 as SGHRS and CDR2 as YFSETQ. The CDR3 has 14 residues if both end residues are counted. CDR3 sequence: CASSWGQGSYEQCF.

This clonotype was observed a handful of times. V usage is TRBV2 and J usage is TRBJ2-2; no firm D call. The CDR3 contains 13 residues. V was shortened by 5 bases and J by 6 bases, with 10 bases between the two germline ends. Germline V gene sequence: CDR1 SNHLY, CDR2 FYNNEI. CDR3 coding DNA: TGTGCCAGCAGTTCATCCCTGGCCGGGGAGCTGTTTTTT. This gives the protein CASSSSLAGELFF.

The chain links TRBV6-5 to TRBJ1-2; 7 positions agree with TRBD1. V trimming: 4 bases; J trimming: 8 bases; junction bases outside the gene matches: 13. The CDR3 covers 15 residues. CDR1 and CDR2 (germline): MNHEY, SVGAGI. The CDR3 is CASSLIRDQGDGYTF. CDR3 bases: TGTGCCAGCAGTTTGATTCGGGACCAGGGGGACGGCTACACCTTC.

The V gene is TRBV4-1, the J gene TRBJ1-6, with D unclear. Between the trimmed V and J ends, which lost 1 base and 7 bases, there was a span of 11 bases. The CDR3 covers 15 residues. Germline V CDR1 and CDR2: MGHRA, YSYEKL. CDR3 coding DNA: TGCGCCAGCAGCCAAGGGACTGCGGACAATTCACCCCTCCACTTT. It translates to CASSQGTADNSPLHF.